This T cell receptor (beta chain) was captured by sequencing in a study of early T cells in non-severe SARS-CoV-2 infection. The ends were cut back, 1 base at V and 5 bases at J, with 15 bases in the middle. Per germline, CDR1 SGHVS and CDR2 FQNEAQ. This CDR3 is 16 amino acids long. TCRdb called the 5' RACE reads again in MiXCR, with one record for every CDR3 protein. There are tens of thousands of distinct CDR3 sequences in the sample; less than 15% occur only once, and over 4% lies in the top ten. This clonotype was found many times. Material: whole blood, obtained at baseline. This sequence was found in an adult who was a healthcare worker with PCR-confirmed SARS-CoV-2 infection or an uninfected control (not recorded which). The rearrangement links TRBV7-8 to TRBJ2-1; D gene ambiguous. CDR3 region: CASSLVESTINNEQFF. In nucleotides, the CDR3 is TGTGCCAGCAGCTTAGTGGAGTCGACCATAAACAATGAGCAGTTCTTC.